This T cell receptor (beta chain) comes out of a study of blood T cell repertoires in COVID-19. Original processing methods: Estimates of nucleated cell counts were drawn from the amplification of reference gene primers. This table comes from immunoSEQ multiplex PCR, and its TCRdb copy is limited to in-frame clones, with some not included. Clone size and the V and J calls come from that table; the DNA yielded D and trimming. This sample has 400,000 to 550,000 clones, with more than 85% found just once. The CDR3 totals 13 residues. Per germline, CDR1 SGHNT and CDR2 YENEEA. Trimming took off 1 base at V and 6 bases at J, with 7 bases between the two ends.

The chain joins TRBV11-3 to TRBJ2-1; D may be TRBD2 (5 bases). This clonotype was obtained from a woman aged 25 to 39 with acute or convalescent COVID-19. Input material: peripheral blood. The CDR3 bases are TGTGCCAGCAGCTTAGGGAGGCCCAATGAGCAGTTCTTC. Translation: CASSLGRPNEQFF. Supplemented by reference TRBV11-3 and TRBJ2-1, the full variable domain reads EAGVVQSPRYKIIEKKQPVAFWCNPISGHNTLYWYLQNLGQGPELLIRYENEEAVDDSQLPKDRFSAERLKGVDSTLKIQPAELGDSAVYLCASSLGRPNEQFFGPGTRLTVL.